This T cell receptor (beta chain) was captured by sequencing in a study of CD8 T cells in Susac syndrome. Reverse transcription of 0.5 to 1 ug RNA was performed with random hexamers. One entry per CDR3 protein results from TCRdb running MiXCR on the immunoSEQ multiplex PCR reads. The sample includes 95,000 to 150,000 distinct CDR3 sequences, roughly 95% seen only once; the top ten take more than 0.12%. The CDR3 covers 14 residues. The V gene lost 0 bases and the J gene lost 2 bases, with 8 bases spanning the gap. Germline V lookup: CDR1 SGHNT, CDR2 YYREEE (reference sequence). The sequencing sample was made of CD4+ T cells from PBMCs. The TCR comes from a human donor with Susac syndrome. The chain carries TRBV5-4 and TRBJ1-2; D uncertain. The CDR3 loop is CASSLGHSNYGYTF. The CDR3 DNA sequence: TGTGCCAGCAGCTTGGGACACTCCAACTATGGCTACACCTTC.